The present TCR beta chain was sequenced within a study of cytomegalovirus exposure and HLA in healthy donors. Concerning this clone: Antigen specificity is unknown.

The primer mix had 60 Vbeta and 13 Jbeta primers. Sequenced by immunoSEQ multiplex PCR; TCRdb stores in-frame clones only, minus some. Altogether about 210,000 clones are present, 80% to 90% being singletons, with the ten largest covering about 0.25%. Per germline, CDR1 MNHNS and CDR2 SASEGT. V was pared by 4 bases and J by 11 bases, with 24 bases between. The CDR3 is 16 amino acids. General study points: Across HLA loci, a later analysis found differing TCR association rates, with DRB1 most and HLA-C fewest. Several V segments, TRBV6-2 and TRBV6-3 among them, could not be told apart and were dropped.

The source is a girl aged 2 to 10 in good health and CMV-seronegative. The sequenced material came from PBMCs. V usage is TRBV6-1 and J usage is TRBJ1-5; D remains ambiguous. The chain's CDR3 is CASSGRGQLVNRAQHF. The CDR3 DNA follows: TGTGCCAGCAGTGGAAGAGGGCAGTTAGTTAATCGTGCCCAGCATTTT.